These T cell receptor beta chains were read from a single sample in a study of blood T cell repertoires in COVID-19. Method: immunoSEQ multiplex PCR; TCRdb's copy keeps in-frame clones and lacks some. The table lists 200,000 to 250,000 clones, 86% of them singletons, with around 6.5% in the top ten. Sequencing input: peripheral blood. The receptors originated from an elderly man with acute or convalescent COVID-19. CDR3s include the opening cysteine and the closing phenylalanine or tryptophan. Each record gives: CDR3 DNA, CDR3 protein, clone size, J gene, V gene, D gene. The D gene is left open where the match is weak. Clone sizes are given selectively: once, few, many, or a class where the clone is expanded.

CDR3nt: TGTGCCAGCAGGCCCGGGACAGGGGGCGACTATGGCTACACCTTC
CDR3aa: CASRPGTGGDYGYTF
abundance: once
j_gene: TRBJ1-2
v_gene: TRBV2
d_gene: TRBD1

CDR3nt: TGTGCCAGCTGGGGGACTAGCGGGAGAATTAATGAGCAGTTCTTC
CDR3aa: CASWGTSGRINEQFF
abundance: -
j_gene: TRBJ2-1
v_gene: TRBV6-5
d_gene: TRBD2

CDR3nt: TGTGCCTGGAAAGGCGGGGCTAGCGGAGGATCCTACAATGAGCAGTTCTTC
CDR3aa: CAWKGGASGGSYNEQFF
abundance: -
j_gene: TRBJ2-1
v_gene: TRBV30
d_gene: TRBD2

CDR3nt: TGTGCCAGCAGCGTCCGCCTAGCTGTTGAGCAGTTCTTC
CDR3aa: CASSVRLAVEQFF
abundance: few
j_gene: TRBJ2-1
v_gene: TRBV13
d_gene: -

CDR3nt: TGTGCCAGCAGTCTAACAGAGGGTGCAAAGACTTTCTTT
CDR3aa: CASSLTEGAKTFF
abundance: -
j_gene: TRBJ1-1
v_gene: TRBV6-2/TRBV6-3
d_gene: -

CDR3nt: TGTGCCAGCAGTGAATTTGGGGCAGGGGGCGCGAGGACTGAAGCTTTCTTT
CDR3aa: CASSEFGAGGARTEAFF
abundance: -
j_gene: TRBJ1-1
v_gene: TRBV6-1
d_gene: TRBD1

CDR3nt: TGTGCCAGCAGTTTGACAGGGTTCCACGAGCAGTACTTC
CDR3aa: CASSLTGFHEQYF
abundance: -
j_gene: TRBJ2-7
v_gene: TRBV6-5
d_gene: TRBD1

CDR3nt: TGTGCCAGCAAACGGACTAGCCCTAGCACAGATACGCAGTATTTT
CDR3aa: CASKRTSPSTDTQYF
abundance: once
j_gene: TRBJ2-3
v_gene: TRBV3-1/TRBV3-2
d_gene: TRBD2

CDR3nt: TGTGCCAGCAGTGCAAGCGGTCTGAACAATGAGCAGTTCTTC
CDR3aa: CASSASGLNNEQFF
abundance: -
j_gene: TRBJ2-1
v_gene: TRBV27
d_gene: -

CDR3nt: TGCGCCAGCAGCCAAAATGGAGGGCGGAGTGGCACAGATACGCAGTATTTT
CDR3aa: CASSQNGGRSGTDTQYF
abundance: -
j_gene: TRBJ2-3
v_gene: TRBV5-1
d_gene: -

CDR3nt: TGTGCCAGCAGTGCACAGGGGCCCCCTAGCGGGAGGGTTAATGAGCAGTTCTTC
CDR3aa: CASSAQGPPSGRVNEQFF
abundance: -
j_gene: TRBJ2-1
v_gene: TRBV6-1
d_gene: TRBD2

CDR3nt: TGTGCCAGCAGCTTGGTCGAGAGCGGGGGGCGTCCTTTCTTT
CDR3aa: CASSLVESGGRPFF
abundance: -
j_gene: TRBJ1-1
v_gene: TRBV5-5
d_gene: -

CDR3nt: TGTGCCAGCAGTTACTCAAACAGGGGAAATTCACCCCTCCACTTT
CDR3aa: CASSYSNRGNSPLHF
abundance: -
j_gene: TRBJ1-6
v_gene: TRBV6-5
d_gene: TRBD1

CDR3nt: TGTGCCAGCAGAATCTTTGGGGGACTAGCGGAGAAGAACACCGGGGAGCTGTTTTTT
CDR3aa: CASRIFGGLAEKNTGELFF
abundance: -
j_gene: TRBJ2-2
v_gene: TRBV5-8
d_gene: TRBD2

CDR3nt: TGTGCCAGCAGCGCTGGACAGGGGGGATCCGAGCAGTACTTC
CDR3aa: CASSAGQGGSEQYF
abundance: -
j_gene: TRBJ2-7
v_gene: TRBV9
d_gene: TRBD1

CDR3nt: TGCGCCAGCACCCCGCCTAGCGGGAGCACAGATACGCAGTATTTT
CDR3aa: CASTPPSGSTDTQYF
abundance: -
j_gene: TRBJ2-3
v_gene: TRBV5-1
d_gene: TRBD2

CDR3nt: TGTGCCAGCAGCTTAGGACTAGCCGGAGAGACCCAGTACTTC
CDR3aa: CASSLGLAGETQYF
abundance: -
j_gene: TRBJ2-5
v_gene: TRBV13
d_gene: -

CDR3nt: TGTGCCAGCAGCTTAGCCGCTGGTCTTTTACTAGCGGGGGGGAAGACCCAGTACTTC
CDR3aa: CASSLAAGLLLAGGKTQYF
abundance: -
j_gene: TRBJ2-5
v_gene: TRBV7-2
d_gene: TRBD2

CDR3nt: TGTGCCAGCAGTTTAGGGGCAGGGGGCAGTAATTCACCCCTCCACTTT
CDR3aa: CASSLGAGGSNSPLHF
abundance: -
j_gene: TRBJ1-6
v_gene: TRBV28
d_gene: TRBD1

CDR3nt: TGTGCCAGCAGCCAAAACTATGGCTACACCTTC
CDR3aa: CASSQNYGYTF
abundance: -
j_gene: TRBJ1-2
v_gene: TRBV7-2
d_gene: -

CDR3nt: TGTGCCAGTAGTGAGTGGACAGGGCCCGGGGAGCTGTTTTTT
CDR3aa: CASSEWTGPGELFF
abundance: few
j_gene: TRBJ2-2
v_gene: TRBV19
d_gene: TRBD1

CDR3nt: TGTGCCACCAGTGATTTGAGCGCAGGGGGCTCCTACAATGAGCAGTTCTTC
CDR3aa: CATSDLSAGGSYNEQFF
abundance: -
j_gene: TRBJ2-1
v_gene: TRBV24-1
d_gene: TRBD1

CDR3nt: TGTGCCAGCAGCAAAGGTCGGACATTAGCCAAAAACATTCAGTACTTC
CDR3aa: CASSKGRTLAKNIQYF
abundance: -
j_gene: TRBJ2-4
v_gene: TRBV21-1
d_gene: -

CDR3nt: TGTGCCAGTAGTATAAGGACAGTGAGCTACGAGCAGTACTTC
CDR3aa: CASSIRTVSYEQYF
abundance: once
j_gene: TRBJ2-7
v_gene: TRBV19
d_gene: -

CDR3nt: TGTGCCAGCAGAGACCAGGGGGGAAGTTATGGCTACACCTTC
CDR3aa: CASRDQGGSYGYTF
abundance: -
j_gene: TRBJ1-2
v_gene: TRBV6-5
d_gene: TRBD1

CDR3nt: TGTGCCAGCAGCTTAGGGCCCCGGGAAACAAATGAGCAGTTCTTC
CDR3aa: CASSLGPRETNEQFF
abundance: -
j_gene: TRBJ2-1
v_gene: TRBV7-2
d_gene: -

CDR3nt: TGTGCCAGTAGTATTACAGGGGGGAATGGCTACACCTTC
CDR3aa: CASSITGGNGYTF
abundance: -
j_gene: TRBJ1-2
v_gene: TRBV19
d_gene: TRBD1

CDR3nt: TGCGCCAGCAGCCAAGCTCCGGGACAGGGGTTTTCCGGGGAGCTGTTTTTT
CDR3aa: CASSQAPGQGFSGELFF
abundance: -
j_gene: TRBJ2-2
v_gene: TRBV4-3
d_gene: TRBD1

CDR3nt: TGCGCCAGCAGCCAAAGACTAAGCACAGATACGCAGTATTTT
CDR3aa: CASSQRLSTDTQYF
abundance: -
j_gene: TRBJ2-3
v_gene: TRBV4-3
d_gene: -

CDR3nt: TGTGCCAGCCTCTCGGAAGGGGTGAACACTGAAGCTTTCTTT
CDR3aa: CASLSEGVNTEAFF
abundance: -
j_gene: TRBJ1-1
v_gene: TRBV2
d_gene: -

CDR3nt: TGTGCCACCAGTGATTTTACTAGCGGCGGGGAGCTGTTTTTT
CDR3aa: CATSDFTSGGELFF
abundance: -
j_gene: TRBJ2-2
v_gene: TRBV24-1
d_gene: TRBD2

CDR3nt: TGTGCCAGCAGCTTTTCTGGGGCGGTAGATACGCAGTATTTT
CDR3aa: CASSFSGAVDTQYF
abundance: -
j_gene: TRBJ2-3
v_gene: TRBV7-2
d_gene: -

CDR3nt: TGTGCCAGCACCGAACCGGGACACCGAAACTATGGCTACACCTTC
CDR3aa: CASTEPGHRNYGYTF
abundance: -
j_gene: TRBJ1-2
v_gene: TRBV2
d_gene: -

CDR3nt: TGTGCCAGCGGGACAGAGAACTATGGCTACACCTTC
CDR3aa: CASGTENYGYTF
abundance: -
j_gene: TRBJ1-2
v_gene: TRBV7-9
d_gene: TRBD1

CDR3nt: TGTGCCGCCGAAGGGGGTGTGGGCACAGATACGCAGTATTTT
CDR3aa: CAAEGGVGTDTQYF
abundance: -
j_gene: TRBJ2-3
v_gene: TRBV10-3
d_gene: -

CDR3nt: TGTGCCAGTAGTGGACTAGCGGGAGGTAACACAGATACGCAGTATTTT
CDR3aa: CASSGLAGGNTDTQYF
abundance: once
j_gene: TRBJ2-3
v_gene: TRBV19
d_gene: TRBD2

CDR3nt: TGTGCCAGTGGAAGGACAGGGCAAGAGACCCAGTACTTC
CDR3aa: CASGRTGQETQYF
abundance: -
j_gene: TRBJ2-5
v_gene: TRBV19
d_gene: TRBD1

CDR3nt: TGTGCCAGCAGCAAACCCGAGGGGGCTTCTGGAAACACCATATATTTT
CDR3aa: CASSKPEGASGNTIYF
abundance: few
j_gene: TRBJ1-3
v_gene: TRBV21-1
d_gene: -

CDR3nt: TGCAGCGCCGGTAGCGGGAGGCCTAAGAATGAGCAGTTCTTC
CDR3aa: CSAGSGRPKNEQFF
abundance: -
j_gene: TRBJ2-1
v_gene: TRBV29-1
d_gene: TRBD2

CDR3nt: TGTGCCTGGAGTTCGGAGGGGGGGAATCAGCCCCAGCATTTT
CDR3aa: CAWSSEGGNQPQHF
abundance: -
j_gene: TRBJ1-5
v_gene: TRBV30
d_gene: -

CDR3nt: TGTGCCTGGAGTGGAGGGGGCGGGCAGCCCCAGCATTTT
CDR3aa: CAWSGGGGQPQHF
abundance: -
j_gene: TRBJ1-5
v_gene: TRBV30
d_gene: TRBD1

CDR3nt: TGTGCCAGCAGCTGGGTAGCGGGAGAGGACGAGCAGTACTTC
CDR3aa: CASSWVAGEDEQYF
abundance: few
j_gene: TRBJ2-7
v_gene: TRBV6-6
d_gene: TRBD2

CDR3nt: TGTGCCAGTAGTATATTAGTCGGGACTAGCTTAACCAAAAACATTCAGTACTTC
CDR3aa: CASSILVGTSLTKNIQYF
abundance: -
j_gene: TRBJ2-4
v_gene: TRBV19
d_gene: TRBD2

CDR3nt: TGTGCCAGCAGCAGGTCCGGGACAGTCTCCTACGAGCAGTACTTC
CDR3aa: CASSRSGTVSYEQYF
abundance: -
j_gene: TRBJ2-7
v_gene: TRBV6-5
d_gene: TRBD1

CDR3nt: TGTGCCGCCCGGACAGGCCCGAACACCGGGGAGCTGTTTTTT
CDR3aa: CAARTGPNTGELFF
abundance: once
j_gene: TRBJ2-2
v_gene: TRBV27
d_gene: TRBD1

CDR3nt: TGTGCCAGCAGCCGTCGGACAGTAACGGGAGAGACCCAGTACTTC
CDR3aa: CASSRRTVTGETQYF
abundance: -
j_gene: TRBJ2-5
v_gene: TRBV7-8
d_gene: -

CDR3nt: TGTGCCAGCAGCTTCTCCGGGACACTGAACACTGAAGCTTTCTTT
CDR3aa: CASSFSGTLNTEAFF
abundance: -
j_gene: TRBJ1-1
v_gene: TRBV9
d_gene: -